The clone carrying this T cell receptor (beta chain) was picked up many times. Time point given: patch test 2, 6 weeks after DPC sensitization. Treatment denoted: therapeutic diphenylcyclopropenone sensitization with weekly scalp DPC. These data are taken from a study of human T cells and chemical hapten exposure. Trimming took off 4 bases at V and 7 bases at J, with 13 bases between the two ends. The CDR3 is 14 residues long. CDR1 and CDR2 (germline): SEHNR, FQNEAQ (reference sequence). Unique molecular identifiers were attached to individual cDNA molecules within the library. TCRdb analysed the RACE reads with MiXCR anew, one entry per CDR3 protein. The data hold hundreds of thousands of distinct CDR3 sequences, with more than 5% observed a single time.

The chain carries TRBV7-9 and TRBJ1-4, with D possibly TRBD1 on 6 matching bases. Sequenced material: whole blood, taken in connection with sensitization to the hapten diphenylcyclopropenone (DPC). The TCR was taken from a woman younger than 35 with alopecia areata. Some clones in this sample may be carry-over from other donors' samples. CDR3 DNA sequence: TGTGCCAGCAGCTCACAGGGAGGTGGTGAAAAACTGTTTTTT. This encodes CASSSQGGGEKLFF.